A single sample is the source of the 20 T cell receptor beta chains below, sequenced in a study of blood T cell repertoires in COVID-19. TCRdb keeps only in-frame clones here, not all; method: immunoSEQ multiplex PCR. The table records over 150,000 clones, around 84% of them present only once. The sequencing input was peripheral blood. These TCRs come from a man over 45 with active or convalescent COVID-19.

This clone was counted between two and nine times. The rearrangement joins TRBV5-1 to TRBJ1-1; maybe TRBD1 (6 bases). This CDR3 comprises 14 residues. Germline CDR1 reads SGHRS; CDR2 reads YFSETQ. V lost 1 base and J 1 base, leaving 8 bases between the germline ends. Written as DNA, the CDR3 is TGCGCCAGCAGCTTGTGGGGACAGAACACTGAAGCTTTCTTT. This encodes CASSLWGQNTEAFF.

V usage is TRBV7-2 and J usage is TRBJ1-6; 7 nucleotides match TRBD1. Germline-derived CDR1 and CDR2 are SGHTA and FQGNSA. There are 14 residues in the CDR3. With V trimmed by 5 bases and J by 8 bases, 6 bases remained unmatched. The CDR3 here is CASSPRQGYSPLHF. CDR3 coding DNA: TGTGCCAGCAGCCCGCGACAGGGTTATTCACCCCTCCACTTT.

The chain carries TRBV6-2 or TRBV6-3 and TRBJ2-6; tentative D call: TRBD2 (5 bases). The V and J ends lost 2 bases and 2 bases respectively, with 13 bases between them. The germline V gene encodes CDR1 MNHEY and CDR2 SVGEGT. The CDR3 loop spans 17 amino acids. The CDR3 DNA reads TGTGCCAGCAGTTACCCGGGAATAAGGCCTGGGGCCAACGTCCTGACTTTC. Amino acids: CASSYPGIRPGANVLTF.

V and J are TRBV7-8 and TRBJ1-1, with 7 bases fitting TRBD1. The CDR3 runs to 20 residues. Per germline, CDR1 SGHVS and CDR2 FQNEAQ. V dropped 2 bases and J dropped 5; count of bases not matched to a gene: 23. The CDR3 is CASSLRLWTGRESLWTEAFF. CDR3 bases: TGTGCCAGCAGCTTAAGGCTCTGGACAGGTAGAGAGAGTTTGTGGACTGAAGCTTTCTTT.

The chain uses TRBV19 and TRBJ1-2, with TRBD1 identical over 7 bases. CDR3 length: 13 residues. The germline CDR1 and CDR2 sequences are LNHDA and SQIVND (reference sequence). V shed 4 bases, J shed 5 bases, and the junction held 4 bases outside the gene matches. DNA of the CDR3: TGTGCCAGTAGTAGGACAGGCCAGTATGGCTACACCTTC. The encoded protein is CASSRTGQYGYTF.

The rearrangement uses TRBV7-9 and TRBJ2-1; 11 bases line up with TRBD2. After removal of 2 bases from V and 3 bases from J, the junction contained 6 bases not matched to a gene. This CDR3 spans 17 amino acids. CDR1 and CDR2 from the germline V gene are SEHNR and FQNEAQ (reference sequence). CDR3 sequence (DNA): TGTGCCAGCAGCTTACGGCCAGGACTAGCGGGCTACAATGAGCAGTTCTTC. Amino acids: CASSLRPGLAGYNEQFF.

This chain connects TRBV4-2 to TRBJ2-3; D might be TRBD2 (6 bases). The CDR3 is 15 amino acids. CDR1 and CDR2 (germline): LGHNA, YNFKEQ. The ends were cut back, 2 bases at V and 1 base at J, with 10 bases in the middle. CDR3 coding DNA: TGTGCCAGCAGCCAAACTAGCATTCGCACAGATACGCAGTATTTT. Translation gives CASSQTSIRTDTQYF.

The rearrangement joins TRBV24-1 to TRBJ1-1; 11 nucleotides line up with TRBD1. The V and J ends lost 9 bases and 12 bases, in that order; junction bases with no gene match: 17. CDR1 and CDR2 from the germline V gene are KGHDR and SFDVKD. The CDR3 runs 15 residues. The CDR3 protein is CATVRGPSGQGASFF. The CDR3 nucleotides are TGTGCCACCGTTCGTGGACCCTCCGGACAGGGGGCGTCTTTCTTT.

The chain employs TRBV19 and TRBJ2-7; TRBD2 aligns across 9 bases. The V gene's germline CDR1 is LNHDA and CDR2 SQIVND (reference sequence). This CDR3 is built from 15 residues. With V trimmed by 4 bases and J by 6 bases, 10 bases remained unmatched. This CDR3 is CASSTKAGGLREQYF. CDR3 in DNA: TGTGCCAGTAGTACCAAAGCGGGGGGCCTTCGCGAGCAGTACTTC. Using reference TRBV19 and TRBJ2-7 for the parts outside the CDR3, the full variable domain is DGGITQSPKYLFRKEGQNVTLSCEQNLNHDAMYWYRQDPGQGLRLIYYSQIVNDFQKGDIAEGYSVSREKKESFPLTVTSAQKNPTAFYLCASSTKAGGLREQYFGPGTRLTVT.

The chain uses TRBV6-5 and TRBJ2-3, with D maybe TRBD2 (5 bases). CDR1 and CDR2 (germline): MNHEY, SVGAGI. CDR3 length: 15 amino acids. V gave up 0 bases and J gave up 3 bases, with 10 bases separating them. CDR3 sequence (DNA): TGTGCCAGCAGTTACTCTCCTAGCAGAACAGATACGCAGTATTTT. It codes for CASSYSPSRTDTQYF.

The chain combines TRBV5-6 with TRBJ2-5, with TRBD2 identical over 10 bases. Germline trimming cut 4 bases from V and 4 bases from J; bases unmatched to any gene: 7. Germline V gene data show CDR1 as SGHDT and CDR2 as YYEEEE. The CDR3 is 15 residues long. CDR3 amino acids: CASSAPTSGLETQYF. CDR3 nucleotides: TGTGCCAGCAGCGCTCCGACTAGCGGGTTAGAGACCCAGTACTTC.

Here the CDR3 reads CASSQEVVRANYGYTF. Written as DNA, the CDR3 is TGTGCCAGCAGCCAAGAGGTGGTCAGGGCTAACTATGGCTACACCTTC. The chain recombines TRBV4-2 with TRBJ1-2; tentatively, D is TRBD1 (5 bases). The CDR3 is 16 residues long. CDR1 and CDR2 from the germline V gene are LGHNA and YNFKEQ. Trimming left V 0 bases short and J 0 bases short, with 11 bases between.

This sequence joins TRBV19 and TRBJ2-2; 8 bases are shared with TRBD2. In germline, CDR1 is LNHDA, CDR2 SQIVND (reference sequence). CDR3 size: 18 residues. After removal of 3 bases from V and 0 bases from J, the junction contained 9 bases not matched to a gene. The CDR3 loop is CASSIYASGQANTGELFF. Here the CDR3 DNA reads TGTGCCAGTAGTATTTACGCTAGCGGGCAAGCGAACACCGGGGAGCTGTTTTTT.

This chain links TRBV11-3 with TRBJ1-3; D is uncertain. Germline CDR1 reads SGHNT; CDR2 reads YENEEA. This CDR3 is 15 amino acids long. Trimming stripped 0 bases from V and 0 bases from J, with 6 bases between. The CDR3 DNA is TGTGCCAGCAGCTTAGATGCAGTCTCTGGAAACACCATATATTTT. Protein sequence: CASSLDAVSGNTIYF. The variable domain in full, with the rest retrieved from reference TRBV11-3 and TRBJ1-3, is EAGVVQSPRYKIIEKKQPVAFWCNPISGHNTLYWYLQNLGQGPELLIRYENEEAVDDSQLPKDRFSAERLKGVDSTLKIQPAELGDSAVYLCASSLDAVSGNTIYFGEGSWLTVV.

This chain joins TRBV2 and TRBJ2-7; 8 nucleotides line up with TRBD2. The CDR3 loop spans 13 amino acids. CDR1 is SNHLY, CDR2 FYNNEI, per germline. The J segment lost 1 base and the V segment lost 10 bases, leaving 6 bases of the junction unmatched. The CDR3 coding sequence is TGTGCCACCACTAGCGGCGTATCCTACGAGCAGTACTTC. Translation: CATTSGVSYEQYF. Variable domain in full (rest from reference TRBV2 and TRBJ2-7): EPEVTQTPSHQVTQMGQEVILRCVPISNHLYFYWYRQILGQKVEFLVSFYNNEISEKSEIFDDQFSVERPDGSNFTLKIRSTKLEDSAMYFCATTSGVSYEQYFGPGTRLTVT.

The chain joins TRBV4-3 to TRBJ2-7; 10 bases agree with TRBD2. The V segment lost 0 bases and the J segment 5 bases; nucleotides outside the gene matches: 4. This CDR3 spans 15 amino acids. The germline V gene encodes CDR1 LGHNA and CDR2 YSLEER. DNA of the CDR3: TGCGCCAGCAGCCAAGAAGCGGGAGGGCCCCACGAGCAGTACTTC. It translates to CASSQEAGGPHEQYF.

This sequence joins TRBV19 and TRBJ2-3; 8 bases are a match to TRBD2. In germline, CDR1 is LNHDA, CDR2 SQIVND (reference sequence). Unmatched junction bases numbered 9, after V lost 2 bases and J lost 2 bases. The CDR3 is 17 residues long. CDR3 sequence: CASSIFGGSGTTDTQYF. CDR3 in DNA: TGTGCCAGTAGTATATTTGGGGGTAGCGGGACCACAGATACGCAGTATTTT.

The chain carries TRBV10-2 and TRBJ2-2, with D maybe TRBD2 (6 bases). The V and J ends lost 4 bases and 6 bases respectively, with 9 bases between them. Germline V gene lookup returns CDR1 WSHSY and CDR2 SAAADI. The CDR3 loop spans 13 amino acids. For the CDR3, the DNA is TGCGCCAGCAGTGGGACTAACGCCGGGGAGCTGTTTTTT. Its protein product is CASSGTNAGELFF.

V and J are TRBV10-3 and TRBJ2-7; a weak D match, TRBD1 (6 bases). In germline, CDR1 is ENHRY, CDR2 SYGVKD. The CDR3 covers 14 residues. Trimming removed 2 bases at V and 2 bases at J, with 10 bases between. The CDR3 here is CAISEDRPTYEQYF. The CDR3, as DNA: TGTGCCATCAGTGAGGACAGGCCGACCTACGAGCAGTACTTC.

Comment on this clone: At the DNA level, this CDR3 is encoded by other sequences in the same sample as well. V is TRBV2 and J is TRBJ1-5, with TRBD1 matching over 8 bases. The CDR3 is 13 amino acids. The germline V gene has CDR1 SNHLY and CDR2 FYNNEI. The V segment lost 6 bases and the J segment 7 bases; nucleotides outside the gene matches: 5. The CDR3 spells CASSLTGDQPQHF. The CDR3 DNA follows: TGTGCCAGCAGCTTGACAGGGGACCAGCCCCAGCATTTT.